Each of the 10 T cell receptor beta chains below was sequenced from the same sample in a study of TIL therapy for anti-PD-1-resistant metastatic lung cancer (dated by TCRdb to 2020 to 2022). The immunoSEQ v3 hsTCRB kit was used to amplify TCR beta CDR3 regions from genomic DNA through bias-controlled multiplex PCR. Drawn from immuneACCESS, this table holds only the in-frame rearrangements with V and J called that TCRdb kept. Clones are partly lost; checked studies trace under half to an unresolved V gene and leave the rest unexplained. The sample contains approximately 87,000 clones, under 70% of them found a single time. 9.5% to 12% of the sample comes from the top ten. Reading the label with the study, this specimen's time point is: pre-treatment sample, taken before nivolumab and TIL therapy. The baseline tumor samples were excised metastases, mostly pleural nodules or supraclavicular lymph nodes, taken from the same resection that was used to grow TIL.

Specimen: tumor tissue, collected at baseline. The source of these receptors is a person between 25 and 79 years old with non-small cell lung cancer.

The DNA for the CDR3 is TGTGCCAGCAGTTCTCCCGGGACAGGGGGCTTTAATGAGCAGTTCTTC. Its protein is CASSSPGTGGFNEQFF. J is TRBJ2-1 and V is TRBV28; 12 bases are shared with TRBD1. The CDR3 runs to 16 residues. From germline, CDR1 is MDHEN and CDR2 SYDVKM. Losses at the gene ends were 4 bases for V and 7 bases for J; bases not matched to a gene: 8.

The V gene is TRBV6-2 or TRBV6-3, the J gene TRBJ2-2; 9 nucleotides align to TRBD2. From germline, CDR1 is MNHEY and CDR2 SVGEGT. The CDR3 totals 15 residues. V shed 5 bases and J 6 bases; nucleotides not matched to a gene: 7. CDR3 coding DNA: TGTGCCAGCAGTCCCCCCAGCGGGGGGCCCGGGGAGCTGTTTTTT. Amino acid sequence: CASSPPSGGPGELFF.

CDR3 sequence: CASSYPISLYDEQFF. As DNA, the CDR3 is TGTGCCAGCAGTTACCCGATTTCCCTATACGATGAGCAGTTCTTC. V is TRBV6-6 and J is TRBJ2-1, with D hard to call. The V and J ends lost 2 bases and 8 bases respectively, with 16 bases between them. The CDR3 consists of 15 residues. Germline-derived CDR1 and CDR2 are MNHNY and SVGAGI (reference sequence).

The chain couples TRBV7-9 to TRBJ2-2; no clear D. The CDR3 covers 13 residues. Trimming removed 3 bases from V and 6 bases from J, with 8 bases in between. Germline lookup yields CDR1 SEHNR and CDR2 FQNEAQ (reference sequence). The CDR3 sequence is CASSFGVAGELFF. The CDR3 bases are TGTGCCAGCAGCTTCGGTGTCGCCGGGGAGCTGTTTTTT.

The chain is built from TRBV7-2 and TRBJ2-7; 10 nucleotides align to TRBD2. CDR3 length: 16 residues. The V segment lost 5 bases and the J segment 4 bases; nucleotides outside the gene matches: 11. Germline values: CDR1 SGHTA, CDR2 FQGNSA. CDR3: CASSGGASGSLYEQYF. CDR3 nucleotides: TGTGCCAGCAGCGGGGGGGCTAGCGGGAGTTTGTACGAGCAGTACTTC.

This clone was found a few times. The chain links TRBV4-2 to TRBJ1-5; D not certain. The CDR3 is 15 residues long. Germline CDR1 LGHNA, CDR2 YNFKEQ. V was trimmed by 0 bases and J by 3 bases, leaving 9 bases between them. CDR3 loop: CASSQDWAANQPQHF. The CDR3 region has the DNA TGTGCCAGCAGCCAAGATTGGGCAGCCAATCAGCCCCAGCATTTT.

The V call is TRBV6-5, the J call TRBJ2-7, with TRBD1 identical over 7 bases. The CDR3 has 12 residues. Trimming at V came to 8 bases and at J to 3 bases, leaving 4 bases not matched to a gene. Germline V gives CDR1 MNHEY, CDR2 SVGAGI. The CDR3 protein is CASGTDLYEQYF. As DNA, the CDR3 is TGTGCCAGCGGGACAGACCTCTACGAGCAGTACTTC.

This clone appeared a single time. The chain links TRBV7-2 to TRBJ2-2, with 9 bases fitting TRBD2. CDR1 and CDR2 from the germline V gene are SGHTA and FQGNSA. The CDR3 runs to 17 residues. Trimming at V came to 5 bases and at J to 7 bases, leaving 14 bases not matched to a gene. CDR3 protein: CASSIDGGGAAGGELFF. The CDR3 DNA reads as TGTGCCAGCAGCATAGATGGCGGGGGGGCCGCGGGCGGGGAGCTGTTTTTT.

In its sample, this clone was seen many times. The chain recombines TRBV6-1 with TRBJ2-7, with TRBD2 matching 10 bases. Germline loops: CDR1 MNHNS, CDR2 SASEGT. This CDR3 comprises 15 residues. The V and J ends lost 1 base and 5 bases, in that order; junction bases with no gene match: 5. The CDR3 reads CASSEGSSGRHEQYF. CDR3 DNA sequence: TGTGCCAGCAGTGAAGGGTCTAGCGGGAGACACGAGCAGTACTTC.

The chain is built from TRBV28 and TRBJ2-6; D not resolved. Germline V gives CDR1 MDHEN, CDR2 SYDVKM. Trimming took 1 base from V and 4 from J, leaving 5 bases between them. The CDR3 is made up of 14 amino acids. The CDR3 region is CASSLSAGANVLTF. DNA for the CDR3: TGTGCCAGCAGTTTATCGGCCGGGGCCAACGTCCTGACTTTC.